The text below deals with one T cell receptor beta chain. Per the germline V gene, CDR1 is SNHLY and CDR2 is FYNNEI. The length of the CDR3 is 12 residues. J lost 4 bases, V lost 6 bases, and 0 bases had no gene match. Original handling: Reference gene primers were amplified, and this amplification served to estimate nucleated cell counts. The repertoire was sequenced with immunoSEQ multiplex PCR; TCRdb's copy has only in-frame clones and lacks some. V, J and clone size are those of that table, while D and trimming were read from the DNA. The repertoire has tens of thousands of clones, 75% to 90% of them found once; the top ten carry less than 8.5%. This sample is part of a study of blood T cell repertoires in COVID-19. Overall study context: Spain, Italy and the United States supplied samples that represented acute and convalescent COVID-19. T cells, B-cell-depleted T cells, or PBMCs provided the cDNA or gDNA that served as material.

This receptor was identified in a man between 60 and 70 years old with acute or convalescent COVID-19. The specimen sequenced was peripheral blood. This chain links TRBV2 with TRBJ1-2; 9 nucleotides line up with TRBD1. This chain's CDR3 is CASRQGAYGYTF. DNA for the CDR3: TGTGCCAGCAGACAGGGGGCCTATGGCTACACCTTC.